The sequence of this TCR beta chain was determined in a study of OX40 agonist ivuxolimab in advanced cancers. Whole-study context: Having had anti-PD-1, anti-PD-L1 or anti-CTLA-4 therapy before was allowed, and roughly 38% had some.

Profiling relied on immunoSEQ multiplex PCR, and the TCRdb table lists in-frame clones only, not all of them. The data hold around 48,000 clones, with under 85% observed a single time. From germline, CDR1 is LGHNA and CDR2 YSLEER. V was cut by 3 bases and J by 4 bases, with 3 bases left in between. The CDR3 is 11 residues long. The receptor's source is an adult with an advanced solid tumor such as melanoma, head and neck, liver or kidney cancer. The starting material was CD4+ or CD8+ T cells sorted from blood, obtained in a trial of the OX40 agonist ivuxolimab. The chain recombines TRBV4-3 with TRBJ2-5, with unresolved D. CDR3 nucleotides: TGCGCCAGCAGCCACGCAGAGACCCAGTACTTC. Protein: CASSHAETQYF.